This T cell receptor beta chain was documented in a study of T cell repertoires in cytomegalovirus infection. About the study: It can be stated that public TCR beta signatures indicated CMV infection as well as a matching HLA type.

This clonotype was detected ten times or more. Antigen unknown. TCRdb re-called the reads with MiXCR, one entry per CDR3 protein. This sample yields 110,000 to 150,000 distinct CDR3 sequences, of which about 6.3% are seen a single time; roughly 18% belongs to the top ten. Notes on the study in general: Frequencies of public TCR beta families were cumulated, and this identified carriers of CMV plus the relevant HLA. Clonotypes of TCR beta that were HLA-C-restricted and CMV-specific dominated the ex vivo response.

CDR1 is SGHAT, CDR2 FQNNGV, per germline. V lost 3 bases to trimming and J lost 6 bases, with 11 bases between them. The CDR3 has 13 residues. The clonotype comes from a human donor in good health (CMV status not recorded). Some clones in this sample may be carry-over from other donors' samples. V and J are TRBV11-2 and TRBJ1-2; possible D gene TRBD1, 6 bases. Input material: PBMCs. Here the CDR3 DNA reads TGTGCCAGCAGCTTGAGGGGGACCGATGGCTACACCTTC. Its translation: CASSLRGTDGYTF. The variable domain in full, completed from reference TRBV11-2 and TRBJ1-2, reads EAGVAQSPRYKIIEKRQSVAFWCNPISGHATLYWYQQILGQGPKLLIQFQNNGVVDDSQLPKDRFSAERLKGVDSTLKIQPAKLEDSAVYLCASSLRGTDGYTFGSGTRLTVV.